The rows below give T cell receptor beta chains drawn from one sample of a study of beta chain features in type 1 diabetes. Produced via immunoSEQ multiplex PCR; TCRdb's table is partial and in-frame only. The sample shows about 210,000 clones, approximately 10% of them seen only once. Sequenced material: central memory CD4+ T cells from blood. The receptor set was obtained from a man in his late teens or twenties in good health. The CDR3 runs from the conserved cysteine through the conserved F or W. D genes are given only for firm matches. A clone size is listed for some rows: how often the clone was seen (once, few, many), or a class if it is expanded.

size | J | V | D | CDR3 | DNA
few | TRBJ1-1 | TRBV7-8 | - | CASSLALPEAFF | TGTGCCAGCAGCTTAGCGCTCCCTGAAGCTTTCTTT
few | TRBJ2-1 | TRBV10-3 | - | CAISEPGGIHNEQFF | TGTGCCATCAGTGAGCCCGGGGGTATTCACAATGAGCAGTTCTTC
few | TRBJ2-7 | TRBV5-1 | - | CASSLVGYEQYF | TGCGCCAGCAGCTTGGTGGGCTACGAGCAGTACTTC
- | TRBJ2-2 | TRBV11-2 | TRBD1 | CASSLGPGQGSYTGELFF | TGTGCCAGCAGCTTAGGGCCGGGACAGGGATCGTACACCGGGGAGCTGTTTTTT
few | TRBJ2-3 | TRBV7-2 | - | CASSLRYRASTDTQYF | TGTGCCAGCAGCCTAAGGTACAGGGCCTCCACAGATACGCAGTATTTT
many | TRBJ1-2 | TRBV18 | TRBD1 | CASSPGQADYGYTF | TGTGCCAGCTCACCAGGACAGGCCGACTATGGCTACACCTTC
few | TRBJ2-7 | TRBV28 | TRBD1 | CASTLGQAYEQYF | TGTGCCAGCACCCTCGGACAGGCCTACGAGCAGTACTTC
few | TRBJ1-2 | TRBV7-9 | - | CASSLGGNYGYTF | TGTGCCAGCAGCTTAGGTGGAAACTATGGCTACACCTTC
- | TRBJ2-3 | TRBV27 | - | CASSFYPDTQYF | TGTGCCAGCAGTTTTTATCCAGATACGCAGTATTTT
- | TRBJ2-7 | TRBV28 | - | CASSYLGQAYEQYF | TGTGCCAGCAGTTATTTAGGGCAGGCCTACGAGCAGTACTTC
- | TRBJ2-3 | TRBV28 | - | CASTQVRASGAYTQYF | TGTGCCAGCACTCAAGTTAGGGCCTCAGGGGCCTATACGCAGTATTTT
few | TRBJ2-2 | TRBV30 | - | CAWSPTTGGAGELFF | TGTGCCTGGAGTCCCACGACAGGCGGGGCCGGGGAGCTGTTTTTT
- | TRBJ2-7 | TRBV14 | TRBD2 | CASSHPLAGGLRRNEQYF | TGTGCCAGCAGCCATCCACTAGCGGGAGGCCTCCGCAGAAACGAGCAGTACTTC
few | TRBJ2-1 | TRBV9 | TRBD2 | CASSPLGTSGTNEQFF | TGTGCCAGCAGCCCCCTGGGGACTAGTGGCACCAATGAGCAGTTCTTC
- | TRBJ2-7 | TRBV15 | - | CATSRDWGEQYF | TGTGCCACCAGCAGAGATTGGGGGGAGCAGTACTTC
many | TRBJ2-3 | TRBV7-2 | TRBD2 | CASSSSGRTTDTQYF | TGTGCCAGCAGCAGTAGCGGGAGAACGACAGATACGCAGTATTTT
few | TRBJ2-3 | TRBV6-1 | TRBD2 | CASSEGLAGGSNTQYF | TGTGCCAGCAGTGAGGGACTAGCGGGAGGATCGAATACGCAGTATTTT
- | TRBJ2-7 | TRBV5-4 | TRBD2 | CASSGGLATTYEQYF | TGTGCCAGCAGCGGGGGACTAGCGACAACCTACGAGCAGTACTTC
few | TRBJ2-1 | TRBV10-3 | TRBD2 | CDISESRVSSGREEDEQFF | TGTGACATCAGTGAGTCGAGGGTGTCGAGCGGGAGGGAAGAGGATGAGCAGTTCTTC
- | TRBJ1-2 | TRBV29-1 | - | CSLRQGQYGYTF | TGCAGCCTCCGCCAGGGCCAGTATGGCTACACCTTC
- | TRBJ2-7 | TRBV18 | - | CASSPGRESYEQYF | TGTGCCAGCTCACCGGGCAGGGAGTCCTACGAGCAGTACTTC
- | TRBJ2-7 | TRBV2 | TRBD2 | CASLAERGEQYF | TGTGCCAGCCTAGCGGAGCGAGGGGAGCAGTACTTC
- | TRBJ2-1 | TRBV5-4 | - | CASSSKRDKNEQFF | TGTGCCAGCAGCTCGAAGCGGGACAAGAATGAGCAGTTCTTC
many | TRBJ2-1 | TRBV4-2 | TRBD2 | CASSQGLALGDEQFF | TGTGCCAGCAGCCAGGGACTAGCGCTAGGGGATGAGCAGTTCTTC
few | TRBJ2-1 | TRBV5-4 | - | CASSSRRDEQFF | TGTGCCAGCAGCTCCCGAAGGGATGAGCAGTTCTTC
- | TRBJ1-4 | TRBV30 | - | CAWSVRLTTNEKLFF | TGTGCCTGGAGTGTGAGACTCACAACTAATGAAAAACTGTTTTTT
- | TRBJ2-4 | TRBV10-3 | - | CAISESRAKNIQYF | TGTGCCATCAGTGAGTCGAGGGCCAAAAACATTCAGTACTTC
- | TRBJ1-5 | TRBV28 | TRBD1 | CASRPFLRDRQNQPQHF | TGTGCCAGCAGACCCTTCTTACGGGACAGGCAAAATCAGCCCCAGCATTTT
- | TRBJ2-7 | TRBV14 | - | CASSQMAPGYYEQYF | TGTGCCAGCAGCCAAATGGCGCCTGGCTACTACGAGCAGTACTTC
- | TRBJ1-3 | TRBV28 | - | CASSSPYGLLTSSGNTIYF | TGTGCCAGCAGTTCCCCTTACGGGCTGCTAACGAGCTCTGGAAACACCATATATTTT
few | TRBJ1-2 | TRBV7-2 | - | CASSLHEGPYGYTF | TGTGCCAGCAGCTTACATGAAGGGCCTTATGGCTACACCTTC
- | TRBJ2-7 | TRBV25-1 | TRBD1 | CASSESQGAYEQYF | TGTGCCAGCAGTGAATCACAGGGGGCCTACGAGCAGTACTTC
- | TRBJ2-3 | TRBV7-2 | TRBD2 | CASSFLGLAGVGTDTQYF | TGTGCCAGCAGCTTCCTGGGACTAGCGGGAGTTGGGACAGATACGCAGTATTTT
- | TRBJ2-5 | TRBV18 | - | CASSRSGQETQYF | TGTGCCAGCTCACGTAGCGGCCAAGAGACCCAGTACTTC
- | TRBJ1-4 | TRBV9 | - | CASSGRDREKLFF | TGTGCCAGCAGCGGCCGGGACCGGGAAAAACTGTTTTTT
- | TRBJ2-7 | TRBV30 | - | CAWTRLGGSYEQYF | TGTGCCTGGACACGCTTGGGGGGTTCCTACGAGCAGTACTTC
few | TRBJ1-4 | TRBV2 | - | CASSGGYEKLFF | TGTGCCAGCAGTGGAGGTTATGAAAAACTGTTTTTT
- | TRBJ1-5 | TRBV6-5 | TRBD1 | CASSYSRQGVQPQHF | TGTGCCAGCAGTTACTCGAGGCAGGGGGTCCAGCCCCAGCATTTT
- | TRBJ1-1 | TRBV9 | - | CASGRGGNTEAFF | TGTGCCAGCGGCAGAGGCGGGAACACTGAAGCTTTCTTT
- | TRBJ2-3 | TRBV4-2 | TRBD2 | CASSRTGLDTDTQYF | TGTGCCAGCAGCCGAACGGGACTAGACACAGATACGCAGTATTTT
many | TRBJ2-5 | TRBV10-3 | - | CAIGGQQQETQYF | TGTGCCATCGGCGGTCAACAGCAAGAGACCCAGTACTTC
few | TRBJ2-7 | TRBV5-1 | - | CASSLVGTDPPYEQYF | TGCGCCAGCAGCTTGGTCGGGACGGATCCTCCTTACGAGCAGTACTTC
many | TRBJ2-1 | TRBV30 | - | CAWRDLHINEQFF | TGTGCCTGGAGGGACCTACACATCAATGAGCAGTTCTTC
few | TRBJ1-5 | TRBV28 | - | CASSETQGGQPQHF | TGTGCCAGCAGCGAGACTCAGGGCGGCCAGCCCCAGCATTTT
- | TRBJ2-3 | TRBV30 | TRBD1 | CAWSVPWTGGPDTQYF | TGTGCCTGGAGTGTACCGTGGACAGGGGGCCCAGATACGCAGTATTTT
few | TRBJ1-2 | TRBV27 | TRBD1 | CASSWGQSGGYTF | TGTGCCAGCAGCTGGGGACAGTCGGGCGGCTACACCTTC
few | TRBJ2-6 | TRBV10-3 | - | CAISVGGGAPGAGANVLTF | TGTGCCATCAGTGTCGGGGGCGGGGCCCCGGGAGCCGGGGCCAACGTCCTGACTTTC